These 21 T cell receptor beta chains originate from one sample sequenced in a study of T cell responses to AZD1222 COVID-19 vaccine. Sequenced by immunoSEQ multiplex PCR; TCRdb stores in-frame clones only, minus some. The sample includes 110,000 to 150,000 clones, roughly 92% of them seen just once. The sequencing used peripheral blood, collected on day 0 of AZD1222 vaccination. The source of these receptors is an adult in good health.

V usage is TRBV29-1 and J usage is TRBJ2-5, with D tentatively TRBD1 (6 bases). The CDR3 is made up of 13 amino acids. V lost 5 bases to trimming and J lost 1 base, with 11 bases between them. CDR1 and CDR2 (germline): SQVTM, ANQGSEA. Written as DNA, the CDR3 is TGCAGCGTTACCCGACAGGCCCAAGAGACCCAGTACTTC. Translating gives CSVTRQAQETQYF.

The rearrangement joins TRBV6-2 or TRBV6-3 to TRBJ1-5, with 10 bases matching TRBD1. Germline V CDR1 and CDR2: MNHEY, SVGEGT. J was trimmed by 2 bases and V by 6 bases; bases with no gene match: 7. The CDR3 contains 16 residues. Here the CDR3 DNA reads TGTGCCAGCAGCCTTATGGGGACAGGGGGCAATCAGCCCCAGCATTTT. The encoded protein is CASSLMGTGGNQPQHF.

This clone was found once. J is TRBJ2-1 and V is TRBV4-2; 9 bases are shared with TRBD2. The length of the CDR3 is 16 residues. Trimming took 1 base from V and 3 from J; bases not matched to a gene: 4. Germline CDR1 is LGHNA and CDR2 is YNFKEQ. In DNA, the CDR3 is TGTGCCAGCAGCCAAGCGGCAGCGGGAGGCTACAATGAGCAGTTCTTC. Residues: CASSQAAAGGYNEQFF.

The CDR3 sequence is CASSQLALSSYEQYF. The CDR3 DNA reads TGCGCCAGCAGCCAGCTAGCGCTGAGCTCCTACGAGCAGTACTTC. The chain links TRBV5-1 to TRBJ2-7; maybe TRBD2 (6 bases). The germline V gene encodes CDR1 SGHRS and CDR2 YFSETQ. CDR3 length: 15 residues. V shed 4 bases and J shed 0 bases, with 14 bases lying between them.

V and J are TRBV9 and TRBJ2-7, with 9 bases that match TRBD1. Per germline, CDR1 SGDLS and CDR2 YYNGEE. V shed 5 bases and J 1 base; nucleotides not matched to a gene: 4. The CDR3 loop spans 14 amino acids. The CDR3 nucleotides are TGTGCCAGCAGTAAGGGGACAGGGTCCTACGAGCAGTACTTC. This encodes CASSKGTGSYEQYF.

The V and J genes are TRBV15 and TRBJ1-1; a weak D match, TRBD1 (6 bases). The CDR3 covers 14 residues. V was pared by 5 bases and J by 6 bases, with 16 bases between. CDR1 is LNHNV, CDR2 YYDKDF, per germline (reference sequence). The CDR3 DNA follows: TGTGCCACCAGCCGGGGGCGGCAGATTTCTGAAGCTTTCTTT. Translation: CATSRGRQISEAFF. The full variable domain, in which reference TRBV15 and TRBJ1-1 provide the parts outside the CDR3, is DAMVIQNPRYQVTQFGKPVTLSCSQTLNHNVMYWYQQKSSQAPKLLFHYYDKDFNNEADTPDNFQSRRPNTSFCFLDIRSPGLGDTAMYLCATSRGRQISEAFFGQGTRLTVV.

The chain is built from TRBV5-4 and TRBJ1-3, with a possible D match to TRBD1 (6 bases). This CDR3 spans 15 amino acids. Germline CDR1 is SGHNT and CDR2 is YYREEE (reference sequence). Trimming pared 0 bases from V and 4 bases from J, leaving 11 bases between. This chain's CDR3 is CASSLGGGYGNTIYF. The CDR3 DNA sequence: TGTGCCAGCAGCTTGGGGGGGGGCTACGGAAACACCATATATTTT. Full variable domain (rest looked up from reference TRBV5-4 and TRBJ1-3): ETGVTQSPTHLIKTRGQQVTLRCSSQSGHNTVSWYQQALGQGPQFIFQYYREEENGRGNFPPRFSGLQFPNYSSELNVNALELDDSALYLCASSLGGGYGNTIYFGEGSWLTVV.

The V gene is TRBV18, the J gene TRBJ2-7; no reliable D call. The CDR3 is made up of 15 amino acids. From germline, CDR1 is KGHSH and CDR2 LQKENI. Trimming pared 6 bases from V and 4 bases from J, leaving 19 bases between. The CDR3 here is CASSAGVADSYEQYF. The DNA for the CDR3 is TGTGCCAGCTCGGCTGGGGTAGCCGATAGTTACGAGCAGTACTTC.

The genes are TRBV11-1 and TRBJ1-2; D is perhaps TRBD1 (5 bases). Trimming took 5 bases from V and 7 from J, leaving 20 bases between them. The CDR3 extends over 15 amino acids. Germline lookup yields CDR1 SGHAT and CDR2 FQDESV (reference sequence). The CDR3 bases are TGTGCCAGCAGCCCAGTAGGGGAGGGCGGCTTTGGCTACACCTTC. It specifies CASSPVGEGGFGYTF.

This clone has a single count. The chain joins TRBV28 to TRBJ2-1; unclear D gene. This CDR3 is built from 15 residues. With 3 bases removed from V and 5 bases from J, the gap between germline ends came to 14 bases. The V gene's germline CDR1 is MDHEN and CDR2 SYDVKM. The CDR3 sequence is CASSFGSTVHNEQFF. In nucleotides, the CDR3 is TGTGCCAGCAGTTTCGGCTCCACGGTACACAATGAGCAGTTCTTC. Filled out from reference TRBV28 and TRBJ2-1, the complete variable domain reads DVKVTQSSRYLVKRTGEKVFLECVQDMDHENMFWYRQDPGLGLRLIYFSYDVKMKEKGDIPEGYSVSREKKERFSLILESASTNQTSMYLCASSFGSTVHNEQFFGPGTRLTVL.

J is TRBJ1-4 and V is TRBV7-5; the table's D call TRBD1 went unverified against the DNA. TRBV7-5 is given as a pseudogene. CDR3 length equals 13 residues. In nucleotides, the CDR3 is TGTGCCAGAAGCAGACAGGGAAATGAAAAACTGTTTTTT. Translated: CARSRQGNEKLFF.

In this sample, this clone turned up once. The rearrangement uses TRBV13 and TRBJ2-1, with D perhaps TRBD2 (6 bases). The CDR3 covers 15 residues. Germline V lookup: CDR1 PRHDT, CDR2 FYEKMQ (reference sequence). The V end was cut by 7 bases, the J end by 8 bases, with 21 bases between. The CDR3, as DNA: TGTGCCAGCACCCTTGTGAGCCTCAGGGAGGATGAGCAGTTCTTC. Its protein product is CASTLVSLREDEQFF. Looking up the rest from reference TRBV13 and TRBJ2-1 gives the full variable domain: AAGVIQSPRHLIKEKRETATLKCYPIPRHDTVYWYQQGPGQDPQFLISFYEKMQSDKGSIPDRFSAQQFSDYHSELNMSSLELGDSALYFCASTLVSLREDEQFFGPGTRLTVL.

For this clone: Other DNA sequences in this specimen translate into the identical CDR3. The CDR3 here is CASSLTSGSSYEQYF. CDR3 sequence (DNA): TGTGCCAGTAGTCTCACTAGCGGGTCCTCCTACGAGCAGTACTTC. This chain uses TRBV19 with TRBJ2-7, with 9 bases that match TRBD2. V trimming: 5 bases; J trimming: 0 bases; junction bases outside the gene matches: 5. In germline, CDR1 is LNHDA, CDR2 SQIVND (reference sequence). This CDR3 comprises 15 residues.

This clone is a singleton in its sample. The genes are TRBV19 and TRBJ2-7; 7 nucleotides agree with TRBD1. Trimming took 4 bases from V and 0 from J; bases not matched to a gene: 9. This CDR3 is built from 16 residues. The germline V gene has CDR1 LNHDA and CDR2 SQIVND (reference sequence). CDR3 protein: CASSTLPGQSSYEQYF. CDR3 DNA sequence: TGTGCCAGTAGTACCCTACCGGGACAGAGCTCCTACGAGCAGTACTTC.

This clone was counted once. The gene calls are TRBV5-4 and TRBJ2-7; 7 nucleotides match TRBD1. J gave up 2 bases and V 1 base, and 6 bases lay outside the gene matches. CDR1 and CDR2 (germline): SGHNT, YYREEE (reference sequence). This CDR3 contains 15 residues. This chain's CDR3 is CASSLTGASTYEQYF. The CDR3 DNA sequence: TGTGCCAGCAGCTTGACAGGGGCCTCGACCTACGAGCAGTACTTC.

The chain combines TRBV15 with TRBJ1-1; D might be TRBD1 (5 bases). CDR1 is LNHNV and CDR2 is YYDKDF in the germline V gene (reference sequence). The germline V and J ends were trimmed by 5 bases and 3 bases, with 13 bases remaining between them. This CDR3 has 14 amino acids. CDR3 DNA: TGTGCCACCAGCGCCCTCCGACAGTACACTGAAGCTTTCTTT. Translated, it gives CATSALRQYTEAFF.

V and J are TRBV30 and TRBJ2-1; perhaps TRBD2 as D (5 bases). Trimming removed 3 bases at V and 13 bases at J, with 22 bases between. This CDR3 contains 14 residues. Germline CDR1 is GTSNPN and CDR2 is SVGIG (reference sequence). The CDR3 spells CAWRRGRPLSGQFF. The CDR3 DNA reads TGTGCCTGGAGACGGGGAAGGCCACTTTCGGGACAGTTCTTC.

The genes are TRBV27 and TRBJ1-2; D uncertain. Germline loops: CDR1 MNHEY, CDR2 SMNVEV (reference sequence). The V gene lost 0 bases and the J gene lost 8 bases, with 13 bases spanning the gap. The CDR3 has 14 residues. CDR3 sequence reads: CASSLSADAEGYTF. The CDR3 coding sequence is TGTGCCAGCAGTTTATCGGCGGATGCGGAGGGCTACACCTTC.

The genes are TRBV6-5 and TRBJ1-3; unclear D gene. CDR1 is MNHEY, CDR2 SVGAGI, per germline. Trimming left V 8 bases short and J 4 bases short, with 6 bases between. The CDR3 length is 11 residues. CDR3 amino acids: CASSEGNTIYF. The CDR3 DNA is TGTGCCAGCTCCGAGGGAAACACCATATATTTT.

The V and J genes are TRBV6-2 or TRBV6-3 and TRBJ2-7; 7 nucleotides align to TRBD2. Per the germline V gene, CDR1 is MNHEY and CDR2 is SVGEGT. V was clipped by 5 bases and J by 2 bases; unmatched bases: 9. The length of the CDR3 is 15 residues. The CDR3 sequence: CASSPEGREPYEQYF. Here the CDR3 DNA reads TGTGCCAGCAGTCCGGAGGGGCGGGAGCCCTACGAGCAGTACTTC.

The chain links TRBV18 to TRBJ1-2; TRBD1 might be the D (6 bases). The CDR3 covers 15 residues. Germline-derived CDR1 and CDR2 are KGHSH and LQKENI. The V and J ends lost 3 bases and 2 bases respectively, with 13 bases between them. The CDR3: CASSPQNRENYGYTF. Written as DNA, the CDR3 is TGTGCCAGCTCACCCCAAAACAGGGAGAACTATGGCTACACCTTC.